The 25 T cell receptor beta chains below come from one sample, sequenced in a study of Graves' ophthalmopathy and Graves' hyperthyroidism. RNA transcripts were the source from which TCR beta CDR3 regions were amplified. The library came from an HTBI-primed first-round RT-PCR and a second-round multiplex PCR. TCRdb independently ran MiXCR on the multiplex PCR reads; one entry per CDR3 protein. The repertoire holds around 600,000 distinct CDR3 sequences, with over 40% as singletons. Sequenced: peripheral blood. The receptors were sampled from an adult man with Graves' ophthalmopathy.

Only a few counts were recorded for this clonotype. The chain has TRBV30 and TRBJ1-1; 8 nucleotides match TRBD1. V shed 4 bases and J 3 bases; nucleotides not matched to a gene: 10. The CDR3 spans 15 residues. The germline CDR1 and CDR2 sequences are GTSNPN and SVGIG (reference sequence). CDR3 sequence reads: CAWTADRAADTEAFF. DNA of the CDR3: TGTGCCTGGACCGCGGACAGGGCAGCAGACACTGAAGCTTTCTTT.

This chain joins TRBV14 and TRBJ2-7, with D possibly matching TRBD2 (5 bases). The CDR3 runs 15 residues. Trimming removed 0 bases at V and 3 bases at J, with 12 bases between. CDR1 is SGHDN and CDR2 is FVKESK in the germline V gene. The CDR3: CASSQELASFYEQYF. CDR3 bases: TGTGCCAGCAGCCAAGAGCTAGCCAGCTTCTACGAGCAGTACTTC.

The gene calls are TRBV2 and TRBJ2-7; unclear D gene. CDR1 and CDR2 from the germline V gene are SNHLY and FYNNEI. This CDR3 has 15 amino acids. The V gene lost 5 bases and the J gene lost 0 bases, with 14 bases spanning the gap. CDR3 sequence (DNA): TGTGCCAGCAGTAGACCTAGGGCCGTCTCCTACGAGCAGTACTTC. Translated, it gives CASSRPRAVSYEQYF.

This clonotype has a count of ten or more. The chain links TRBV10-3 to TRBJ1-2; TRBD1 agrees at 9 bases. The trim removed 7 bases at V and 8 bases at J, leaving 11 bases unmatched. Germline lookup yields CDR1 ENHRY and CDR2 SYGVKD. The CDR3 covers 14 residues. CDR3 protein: CAITPGQGEGGYTF. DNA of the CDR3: TGTGCCATCACACCGGGACAGGGAGAGGGGGGCTACACCTTC.

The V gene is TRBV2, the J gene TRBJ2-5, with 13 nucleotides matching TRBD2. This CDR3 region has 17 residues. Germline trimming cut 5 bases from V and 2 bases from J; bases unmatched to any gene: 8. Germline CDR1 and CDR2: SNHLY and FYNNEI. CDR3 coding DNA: TGTGCCAGCAGTCCTTTCCCGGGACTAGCGGGACAAGAGACCCAGTACTTC. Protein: CASSPFPGLAGQETQYF.

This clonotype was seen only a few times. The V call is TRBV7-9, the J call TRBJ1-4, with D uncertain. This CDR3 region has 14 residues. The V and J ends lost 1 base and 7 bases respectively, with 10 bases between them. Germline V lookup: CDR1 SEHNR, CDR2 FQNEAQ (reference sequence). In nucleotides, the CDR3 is TGTGCCAGCAGCTTAGGGACCGAGGGTGAAAAACTGTTTTTT. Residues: CASSLGTEGEKLFF.

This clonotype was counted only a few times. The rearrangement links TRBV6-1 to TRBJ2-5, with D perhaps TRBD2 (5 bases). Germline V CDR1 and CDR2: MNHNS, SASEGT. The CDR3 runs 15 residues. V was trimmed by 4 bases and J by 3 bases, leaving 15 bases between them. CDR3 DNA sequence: TGTGCCAGCAGTGCGTCTAGGAGGCGGGAAGAGACCCAGTACTTC. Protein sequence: CASSASRRREETQYF.

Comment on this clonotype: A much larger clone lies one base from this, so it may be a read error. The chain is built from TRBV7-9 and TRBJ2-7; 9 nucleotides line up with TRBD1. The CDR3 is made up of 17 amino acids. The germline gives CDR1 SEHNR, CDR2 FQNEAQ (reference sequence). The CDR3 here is CVSSLVVGTGLAYEQYF. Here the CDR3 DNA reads TGTGTCAGCAGTTTAGTAGTTGGGACAGGGCTTGCCTACGAGCAGTACTTC.

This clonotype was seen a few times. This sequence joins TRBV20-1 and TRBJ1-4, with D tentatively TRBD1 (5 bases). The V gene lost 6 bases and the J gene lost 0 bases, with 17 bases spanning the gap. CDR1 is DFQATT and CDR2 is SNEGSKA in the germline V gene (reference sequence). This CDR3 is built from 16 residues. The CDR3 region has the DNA TGCAGTGCCTCGGCGGGGCCGGATTCAACTAATGAAAAACTGTTTTTT. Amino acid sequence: CSASAGPDSTNEKLFF.

The chain's CDR3 is CASGPRGPDQPQHF. The CDR3 bases are TGTGCCAGCGGTCCCAGGGGGCCCGATCAGCCCCAGCATTTT. The chain employs TRBV14 and TRBJ1-5, with TRBD1 matching 8 bases. With 8 bases clipped from V and 5 bases from J, the junction kept 8 bases outside the gene matches. This CDR3 is built from 14 residues. Germline CDR1 SGHDN, CDR2 FVKESK.

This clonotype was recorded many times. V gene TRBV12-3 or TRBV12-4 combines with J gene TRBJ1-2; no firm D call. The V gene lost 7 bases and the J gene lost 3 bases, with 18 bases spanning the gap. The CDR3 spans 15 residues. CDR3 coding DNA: TGTGCCAGCACCCTCCGGGGTAGCGTTTACTATGGCTACACCTTC. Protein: CASTLRGSVYYGYTF.

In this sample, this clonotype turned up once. CDR3 region: CASSYLRQGPTNEKLFF. The CDR3 nucleotides read TGTGCCAGCAGTTACTTGAGACAGGGCCCAACTAATGAAAAACTGTTTTTT. The chain combines TRBV6-5 with TRBJ1-4, with 7 bases matching TRBD1. V lost 1 base and J lost 0; bases outside the gene matches: 5. The CDR3 covers 17 residues. The germline V gene has CDR1 MNHEY and CDR2 SVGAGI.

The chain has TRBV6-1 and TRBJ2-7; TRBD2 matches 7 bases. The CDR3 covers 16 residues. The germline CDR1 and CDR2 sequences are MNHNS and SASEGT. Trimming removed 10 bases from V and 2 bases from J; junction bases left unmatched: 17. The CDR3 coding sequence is TGTGCCATCAGCGGATACGGGGGAGGGACCCCCTACGAGCAGTACTTC. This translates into CAISGYGGGTPYEQYF.

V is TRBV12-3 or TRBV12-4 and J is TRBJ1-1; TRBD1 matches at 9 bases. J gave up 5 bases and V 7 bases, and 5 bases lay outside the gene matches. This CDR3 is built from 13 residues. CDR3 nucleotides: TGTGCCAGCACCCGGGACAGGGTAACTGAAGCTTTCTTT. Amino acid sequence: CASTRDRVTEAFF.

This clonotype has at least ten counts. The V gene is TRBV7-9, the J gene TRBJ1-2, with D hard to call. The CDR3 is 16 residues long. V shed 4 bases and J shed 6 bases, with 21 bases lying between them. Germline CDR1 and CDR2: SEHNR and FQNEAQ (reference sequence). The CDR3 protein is CASSSPTRTRSHGYTF. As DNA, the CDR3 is TGTGCCAGCAGCTCACCTACGCGGACCCGTTCCCATGGCTACACCTTC.

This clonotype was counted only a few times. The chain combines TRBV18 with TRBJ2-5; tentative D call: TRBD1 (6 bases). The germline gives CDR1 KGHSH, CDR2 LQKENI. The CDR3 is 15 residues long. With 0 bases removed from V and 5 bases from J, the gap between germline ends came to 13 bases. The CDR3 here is CASSPPQGYGETQYF. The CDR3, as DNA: TGTGCCAGCTCACCACCGCAGGGGTATGGGGAGACCCAGTACTTC.

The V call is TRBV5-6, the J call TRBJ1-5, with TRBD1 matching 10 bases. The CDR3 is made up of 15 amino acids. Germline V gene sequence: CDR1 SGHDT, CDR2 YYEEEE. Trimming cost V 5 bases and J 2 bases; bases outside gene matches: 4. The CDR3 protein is CASRNGTGGNQPQHF. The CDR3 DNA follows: TGTGCCAGCAGAAACGGGACAGGGGGCAATCAGCCCCAGCATTTT.

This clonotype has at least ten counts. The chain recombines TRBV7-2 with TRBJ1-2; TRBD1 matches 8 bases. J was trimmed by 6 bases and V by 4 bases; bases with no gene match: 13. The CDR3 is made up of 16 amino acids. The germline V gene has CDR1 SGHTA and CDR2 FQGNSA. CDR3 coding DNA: TGTGCCAGCAGCTCGTACCGGGGACAGGTAGATAATGGCTACACCTTC. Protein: CASSSYRGQVDNGYTF.

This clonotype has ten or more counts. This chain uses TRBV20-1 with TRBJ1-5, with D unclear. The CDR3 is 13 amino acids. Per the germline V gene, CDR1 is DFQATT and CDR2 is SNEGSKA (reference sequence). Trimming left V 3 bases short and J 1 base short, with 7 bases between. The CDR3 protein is CSARDVSNQPQHF. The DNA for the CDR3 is TGCAGTGCTAGGGACGTCAGCAATCAGCCCCAGCATTTT.

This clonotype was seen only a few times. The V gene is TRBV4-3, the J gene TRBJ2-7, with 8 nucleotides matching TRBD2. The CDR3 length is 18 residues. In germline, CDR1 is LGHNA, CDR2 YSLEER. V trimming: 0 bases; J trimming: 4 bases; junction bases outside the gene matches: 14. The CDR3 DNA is TGCGCCAGCAGCCAAGATGGGGGCAGCGGGGGCCGGGGGTACGAGCAGTACTTC. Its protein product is CASSQDGGSGGRGYEQYF.

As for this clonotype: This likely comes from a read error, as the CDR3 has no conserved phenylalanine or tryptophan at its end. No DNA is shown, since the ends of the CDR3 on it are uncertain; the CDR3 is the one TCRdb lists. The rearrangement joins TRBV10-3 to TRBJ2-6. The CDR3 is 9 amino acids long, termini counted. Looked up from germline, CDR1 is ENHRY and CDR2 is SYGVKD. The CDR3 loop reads CAIRNAGTS.

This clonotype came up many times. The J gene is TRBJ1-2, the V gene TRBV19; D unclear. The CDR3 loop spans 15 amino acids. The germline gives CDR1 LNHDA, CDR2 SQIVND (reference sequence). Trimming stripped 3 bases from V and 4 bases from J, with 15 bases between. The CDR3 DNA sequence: TGTGCCAGTAGTATCGGGTCAGGAGACTCCTATGGCTACACCTTC. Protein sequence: CASSIGSGDSYGYTF.

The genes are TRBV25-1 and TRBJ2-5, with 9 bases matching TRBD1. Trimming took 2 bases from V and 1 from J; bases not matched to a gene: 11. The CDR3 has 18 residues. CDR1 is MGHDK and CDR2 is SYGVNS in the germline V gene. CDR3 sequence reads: CASSEIQGASGPQETQYF. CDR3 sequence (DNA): TGTGCCAGCAGTGAAATACAGGGGGCTAGCGGACCCCAAGAGACCCAGTACTTC.

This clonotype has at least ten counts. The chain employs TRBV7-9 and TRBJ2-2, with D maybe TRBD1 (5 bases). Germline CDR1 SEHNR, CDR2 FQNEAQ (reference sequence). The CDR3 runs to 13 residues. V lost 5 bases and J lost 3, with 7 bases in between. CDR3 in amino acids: CASSIGDTGELFF. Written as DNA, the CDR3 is TGTGCCAGCAGCATAGGGGACACCGGGGAGCTGTTTTTT.

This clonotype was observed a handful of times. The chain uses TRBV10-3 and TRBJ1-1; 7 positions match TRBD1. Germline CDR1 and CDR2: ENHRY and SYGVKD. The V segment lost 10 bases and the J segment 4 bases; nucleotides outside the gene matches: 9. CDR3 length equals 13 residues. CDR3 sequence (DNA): TGTGCCAGCAGCGTACAGGGGACCACTGAAGCTTTCTTT. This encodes CASSVQGTTEAFF.